This T cell receptor (beta chain) was documented in a study of T cell changes during pregnancy in multiple sclerosis. Using immunoSEQ multiplex PCR, the repertoire was profiled, and TCRdb retains in-frame clones only, with some absent. In the table there are tens of thousands of clones, around nine tenths of which are singletons. Per germline, CDR1 KGHSH and CDR2 LQKENI. V shed 4 bases, J shed 1 base, and the junction held 3 bases outside the gene matches. The CDR3 has 14 residues. The TCR sequence derives from a female donor with multiple sclerosis, enrolled in a pregnancy study. The sample consisted of peripheral blood, taken before pregnancy. The chain couples TRBV18 to TRBJ2-7, with TRBD1 matching 8 bases. CDR3 in amino acids: CASSRDRQSYEQYF. CDR3 sequence (DNA): TGTGCCAGCTCACGGGACAGGCAATCCTACGAGCAGTACTTC.